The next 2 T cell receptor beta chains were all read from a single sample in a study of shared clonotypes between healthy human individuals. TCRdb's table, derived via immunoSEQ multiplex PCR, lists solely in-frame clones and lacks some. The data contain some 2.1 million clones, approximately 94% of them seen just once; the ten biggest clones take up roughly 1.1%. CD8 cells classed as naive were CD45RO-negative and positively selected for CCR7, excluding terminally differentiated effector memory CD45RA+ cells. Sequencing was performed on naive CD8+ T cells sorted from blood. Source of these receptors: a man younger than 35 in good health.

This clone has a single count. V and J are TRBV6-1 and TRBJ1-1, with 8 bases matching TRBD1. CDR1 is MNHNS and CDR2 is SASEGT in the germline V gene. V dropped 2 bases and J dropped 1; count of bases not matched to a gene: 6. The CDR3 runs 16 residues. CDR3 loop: CASSELGTGGNTEAFF. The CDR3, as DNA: TGTGCCAGCAGTGAACTCGGGACAGGAGGGAACACTGAAGCTTTCTTT.

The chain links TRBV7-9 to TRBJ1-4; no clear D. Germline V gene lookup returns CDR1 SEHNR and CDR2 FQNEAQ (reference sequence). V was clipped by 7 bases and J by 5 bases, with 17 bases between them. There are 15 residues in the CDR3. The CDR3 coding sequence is TGTGCCAGCAACCCCTTGGGCAGCCTGAATGAAAAACTGTTTTTT. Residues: CASNPLGSLNEKLFF.